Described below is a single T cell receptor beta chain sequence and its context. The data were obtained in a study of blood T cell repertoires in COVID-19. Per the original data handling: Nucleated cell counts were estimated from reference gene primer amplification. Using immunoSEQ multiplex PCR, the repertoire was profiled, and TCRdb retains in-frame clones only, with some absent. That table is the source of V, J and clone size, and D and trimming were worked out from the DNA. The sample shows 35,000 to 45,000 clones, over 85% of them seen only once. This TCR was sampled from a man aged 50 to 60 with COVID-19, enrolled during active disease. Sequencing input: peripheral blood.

CDR3 coding DNA: TGCGCCAGCAGCCAAGAAGCGGGAGTCCGGGCATACGAGCAGTACTTC. Translation gives CASSQEAGVRAYEQYF. The rearrangement links TRBV4-1 to TRBJ2-7, with 8 bases aligning to TRBD2. The CDR3 runs to 16 residues. Germline V gene data show CDR1 as MGHRA and CDR2 as YSYEKL. With 0 bases clipped from V and 4 bases from J, the junction kept 8 bases outside the gene matches.